Detailed here is one TCR beta chain. Its antigen is undetermined. Primers used in a second PCR of about 7 to 12 cycles were a sample-barcoded 5' primer and a J-beta primer mix. TCRdb passed the 5' RACE reads through MiXCR, listing each CDR3 protein once. The sample records roughly 800,000 distinct CDR3 sequences, 58% being singletons. This sample was included in a study of blood T cells in healthy people across ages. Study-level findings and limits: As age increased, TCR beta diversity per million T cells fell in a roughly linear fashion. Estimates of diversity drawn from one million T cells were considered underestimates.

Drawing of peripheral blood yielded ten milliliters from each donor. The V and J ends lost 1 base and 5 bases, in that order; junction bases with no gene match: 8. This CDR3 has 16 residues. Germline-derived CDR1 and CDR2 are LGHDT and YNNKEL (reference sequence). Sequenced: blood. The chain uses TRBV3-1 and TRBJ2-5; 9 bases map to TRBD2. The sequence came from a man aged 25-40 years in good health. CDR3 sequence (DNA): TGTGCCAGCAGCCAAGGAGTCGACGCGGGAGGGGAGACCCAGTACTTC. It encodes CASSQGVDAGGETQYF.